These 15 T cell receptor beta chains were all obtained from the same sample, sequenced in a study of CD4 T cells in relation to SARS-CoV-2 and coronaviruses. CD4+ T cells from unexposed donors were obtained before the COVID-19 pandemic (2011-2018). After ten to eleven days of culture, CD4+ T cells were isolated. No antigens are known for them. Data came from immunoSEQ multiplex PCR; TCRdb stores just in-frame clones and leaves some out. This table holds 25,000 to 30,000 clones, about 70% found once. The specimen sequenced was CD4+ T cells from PBMCs, cultured in vitro. The receptor set was obtained from a human donor in good health.

In this sample, this clone turned up a few times. This chain uses TRBV9 with TRBJ1-2, with no clear D. Germline V gene lookup returns CDR1 SGDLS and CDR2 YYNGEE. The CDR3 has 14 residues. V was trimmed by 0 bases and J by 8 bases, leaving 14 bases between them. The CDR3 region is CASSVAQDFRGYTF. As DNA, the CDR3 is TGTGCCAGCAGCGTAGCTCAGGATTTTCGGGGCTACACCTTC.

The genes are TRBV5-1 and TRBJ2-5; 7 bases map to TRBD2. Losses at the gene ends were 1 base for V and 5 bases for J; bases not matched to a gene: 5. The CDR3 loop spans 14 amino acids. Germline values: CDR1 SGHRS, CDR2 YFSETQ. For the CDR3, the DNA is TGCGCCAGCAGCTTGAGTGGGGGGGAGGAGACCCAGTACTTC. Translation: CASSLSGGEETQYF.

This clone has a handful of counts. The CDR3 region is CASSLFLAGSNEQFF. The CDR3 region has the DNA TGTGCCAGCAGCTTGTTTCTAGCGGGATCCAATGAGCAGTTCTTC. The rearrangement links TRBV7-2 to TRBJ2-1; 9 bases match TRBD2. The germline gives CDR1 SGHTA, CDR2 FQGNSA. This CDR3 has 15 amino acids. The junction had 6 bases not matched to a gene; V was cut back by 3 bases and J by 6 bases.

The chain is built from TRBV5-4 and TRBJ1-4, with D tentatively TRBD1 (6 bases). V shed 1 base and J shed 8 bases, with 15 bases lying between them. The V gene's germline CDR1 is SGHNT and CDR2 YYREEE (reference sequence). The CDR3 contains 15 residues. CDR3 DNA sequence: TGTGCCAGCAGCTTGAACAGGGTGGGGAACGAAAAACTGTTTTTT. It specifies CASSLNRVGNEKLFF.

The chain carries TRBV18 and TRBJ2-1, with a tentative D call TRBD2 (6 bases). The CDR3 runs to 13 residues. V lost 3 bases to trimming and J lost 6 bases, with 9 bases between them. Germline CDR1 and CDR2: KGHSH and LQKENI. For the CDR3, the DNA is TGTGCCAGCTCACCTGATAGCGGCAATGAGCAGTTCTTC. Its protein product is CASSPDSGNEQFF. Drawing the rest from reference TRBV18 and TRBJ2-1, the complete variable domain is NAGVMQNPRHLVRRRGQEARLRCSPMKGHSHVYWYRQLPEEGLKFMVYLQKENIIDESGMPKERFSAEFPKEGPSILRIQQVVRGDSAAYFCASSPDSGNEQFFGPGTRLTVL.

V gene TRBV6-5 combines with J gene TRBJ1-2, with no clear D. Germline CDR1 is MNHEY and CDR2 is SVGAGI. The CDR3 sequence is 13 residues long. V was shortened by 8 bases and J by 0 bases, with 10 bases between the two germline ends. The CDR3 nucleotides read TGTGCCAGCTGCAGAAATACTAACTATGGCTACACCTTC. This translates into CASCRNTNYGYTF.

The chain links TRBV7-9 to TRBJ2-3; 13 bases align to TRBD2. V shed 6 bases and J 6 bases; nucleotides not matched to a gene: 6. The CDR3 has 15 amino acids. The germline gives CDR1 SEHNR, CDR2 FQNEAQ (reference sequence). The CDR3 sequence is CASRQLAGGQDTQYF. The CDR3 nucleotides are TGTGCCAGCAGGCAACTAGCGGGGGGGCAGGATACGCAGTATTTT.

This clone showed up just a few times. This chain uses TRBV7-9 with TRBJ1-2, with a weak D call TRBD1 (6 bases). With 8 bases removed from V and 3 bases from J, the gap between germline ends came to 13 bases. This CDR3 is built from 13 residues. Germline V lookup: CDR1 SEHNR, CDR2 FQNEAQ (reference sequence). CDR3 in amino acids: CASGKQGDYGYTF. CDR3 in DNA: TGTGCCAGCGGAAAACAGGGAGACTATGGCTACACCTTC. Drawing the rest from reference TRBV7-9 and TRBJ1-2, the complete variable domain is DTGVSQNPRHKITKRGQNVTFRCDPISEHNRLYWYRQTLGQGPEFLTYFQNEAQLEKSRLLSDRFSAERPKGSFSTLEIQRTEQGDSAMYLCASGKQGDYGYTFGSGTRLTVV.

The V and J genes are TRBV7-9 and TRBJ2-2; 8 bases are shared with TRBD2. The CDR3 contains 15 residues. CDR1 is SEHNR and CDR2 is FQNEAQ in the germline V gene (reference sequence). With V trimmed by 5 bases and J by 2 bases, 4 bases remained unmatched. The CDR3 reads CASSPGLGNTGELFF. For the CDR3, the DNA is TGTGCCAGCAGCCCGGGACTAGGCAACACCGGGGAGCTGTTTTTT.

This clone was seen only once. The chain combines TRBV12-3 or TRBV12-4 with TRBJ1-2; D remains unclear. There are 12 residues in the CDR3. V lost 2 bases and J 3 bases, leaving 4 bases between the germline ends. CDR3 coding DNA: TGTGCCAGCAGTTTACGTGACTATGGCTACACCTTC. Residues: CASSLRDYGYTF.

This clone was observed a few times. The V call is TRBV9, the J call TRBJ2-1; the D is unclear. The CDR3 is 21 residues long. V gave up 0 bases and J gave up 2 bases, with 27 bases separating them. Germline values: CDR1 SGDLS, CDR2 YYNGEE. CDR3 coding DNA: TGTGCCAGCAGCGTAGGCCACCCGGGCGCCCCCCATCTACCCACCTACAATGAGCAGTTCTTC. It specifies CASSVGHPGAPHLPTYNEQFF.

The chain couples TRBV29-1 to TRBJ1-1, with 10 bases identical to TRBD1. The CDR3 has 12 residues. With V trimmed by 6 bases and J by 9 bases, 7 bases remained unmatched. Per germline, CDR1 SQVTM and CDR2 ANQGSEA. The CDR3 protein is CSVSGTGVQAFF. DNA of the CDR3: TGCAGCGTGTCCGGGACAGGGGTGCAAGCTTTCTTT.

A word on this clone: The junction departs from the called germline gene at one end, perhaps through a read error. The V call is TRBV7-7, the J call TRBJ2-5; D is ambiguous. There are 14 residues in the CDR3. The V gene's germline CDR1 is SSHAT and CDR2 FNYEAQ (reference sequence). The CDR3 bases are TGTGCTAGCAGCGCGAGGACCAACCAAGAGACCCAGTACTTC. Amino acid sequence: CASSARTNQETQYF.

This clone is a singleton in its sample. J is TRBJ2-1 and V is TRBV7-2, with 8 bases lining up with TRBD2. J lost 10 bases, V lost 4 bases, and 12 bases had no gene match. This CDR3 has 15 residues. Per germline, CDR1 SGHTA and CDR2 FQGNSA. CDR3 in DNA: TGTGCCAGCAGCTCGACTCCTGGACTAGCCACCGAGCAGTTCTTC. Amino acid sequence: CASSSTPGLATEQFF.

This clone appeared a few times. The genes are TRBV27 and TRBJ2-2; 7 bases are shared with TRBD1. Germline CDR1 is MNHEY and CDR2 is SMNVEV (reference sequence). The CDR3 covers 13 residues. Losses at the gene ends were 5 bases for V and 5 bases for J; bases not matched to a gene: 2. CDR3 loop: CASSIQGTGELFF. The DNA for the CDR3 is TGTGCCAGCAGTATACAGGGGACCGGGGAGCTGTTTTTT.